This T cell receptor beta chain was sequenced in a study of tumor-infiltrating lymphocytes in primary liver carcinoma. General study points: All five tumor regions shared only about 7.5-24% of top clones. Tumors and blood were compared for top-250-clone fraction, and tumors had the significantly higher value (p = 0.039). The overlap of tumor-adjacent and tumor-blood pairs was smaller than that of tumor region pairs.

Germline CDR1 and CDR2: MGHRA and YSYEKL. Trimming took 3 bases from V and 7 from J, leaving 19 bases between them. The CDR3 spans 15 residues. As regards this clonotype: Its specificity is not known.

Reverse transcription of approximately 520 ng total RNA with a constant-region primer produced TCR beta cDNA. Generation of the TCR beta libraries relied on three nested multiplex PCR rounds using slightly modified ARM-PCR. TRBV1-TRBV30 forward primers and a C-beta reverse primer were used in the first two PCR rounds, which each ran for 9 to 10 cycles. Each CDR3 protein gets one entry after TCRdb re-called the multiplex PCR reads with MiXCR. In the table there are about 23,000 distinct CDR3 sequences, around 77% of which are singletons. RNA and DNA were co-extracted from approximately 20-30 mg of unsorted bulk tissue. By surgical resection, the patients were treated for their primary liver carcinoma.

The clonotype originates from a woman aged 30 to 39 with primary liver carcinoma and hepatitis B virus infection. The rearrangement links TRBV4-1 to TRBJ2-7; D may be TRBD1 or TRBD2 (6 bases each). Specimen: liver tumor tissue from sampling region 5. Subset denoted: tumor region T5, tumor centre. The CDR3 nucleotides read TGCGCCAGCAGCCACCCTGGAGAAGGGGGGAAAGAGCAGTACTTC. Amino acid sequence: CASSHPGEGGKEQYF.